This entry lists 12 T cell receptor beta chains sequenced from one sample in a study of CD8+CD57+ T cells in acquired aplastic anemia. According to the study, genomic DNA was the template for TCR beta VDJ and CDR3 profiling. TCRdb re-derived calls from the reads in MiXCR, one entry per CDR3 protein. In the table there are over 150,000 distinct CDR3 sequences, over 70% of which are singletons. CD8+CD57+ cell expansion, shown by flow cytometry, had occurred in the patients selected for sequencing. The sequenced sample was sorted CD4+, CD8+, or CD8+CD57+ T cells (not recorded which) from PBMCs. The receptors shown here come from a human donor with aplastic anemia.

This chain joins TRBV7-3 and TRBJ2-7; either TRBD1 or TRBD2 may supply D (5 bases each). The CDR3 covers 13 residues. Germline V gene sequence: CDR1 SGHTA, CDR2 FQGTGA. Trimming removed 4 bases at V and 4 bases at J, with 11 bases between. CDR3 nucleotides: TGTGCCAGCAGCTCGGGGCCGCAGTACGAGCAGTACTTC. Protein sequence: CASSSGPQYEQYF. The full variable domain, completed using reference TRBV7-3 and TRBJ2-7, is GAGVSQTPSNKVTEKGKYVELRCDPISGHTALYWYRQSLGQGPEFLIYFQGTGAADDSGLPNDRFFAVRPEGSVSTLKIQRTERGDSAVYLCASSSGPQYEQYFGPGTRLTVT.

The J gene is TRBJ1-2, the V gene TRBV2; 7 nucleotides line up with TRBD1. The CDR3 is 12 amino acids. J was trimmed by 2 bases and V by 9 bases; bases with no gene match: 3. Germline V lookup: CDR1 SNHLY, CDR2 FYNNEI. The CDR3 nucleotides read TGTGCCAGAGCGACAGGGAACTATGGCTACACCTTC. Its translation is CARATGNYGYTF.

The V call is TRBV6-8, the J call TRBJ2-5; the D gene is possibly TRBD2 (5 bases). CDR3 length equals 12 residues. The germline CDR1 and CDR2 sequences are MNHGY and SAAAGT. The V gene lost 5 bases and the J gene lost 5 bases, with 9 bases spanning the gap. The CDR3 DNA follows: TGTGCCAGCAGTACCCCGGGGGAGACCCAGTACTTC. Its protein is CASSTPGETQYF.

By share, this clonotype ranks as medium-sized. CDR3 sequence reads: CSARGQGDTEAFF. The CDR3, as DNA: TGCAGTGCTAGAGGGCAGGGGGACACTGAAGCTTTCTTT. V gene TRBV20-1 combines with J gene TRBJ1-1; 7 positions match TRBD1. V shed 1 base, J shed 3 bases, and the junction held 2 bases outside the gene matches. The CDR3 covers 13 residues. The V gene's germline CDR1 is DFQATT and CDR2 SNEGSKA (reference sequence).

The J gene is TRBJ2-7, the V gene TRBV13; 7 nucleotides agree with TRBD1. V lost 6 bases to trimming and J lost 2 bases; unmatched junction nucleotides: 7. The germline gives CDR1 PRHDT, CDR2 FYEKMQ (reference sequence). CDR3 size: 14 residues. CDR3 nucleotides: TGTGCCAGCAGATTCGGGACAGACCCCTACGAGCAGTACTTC. Translation gives CASRFGTDPYEQYF.

The chain is built from TRBV5-1 and TRBJ2-1; D is unclear. The DNA end is more similar to TRBJ2-5, so the J call may be wrong. This CDR3 region has 13 residues. Germline V gene sequence: CDR1 SGHRS, CDR2 YFSETQ. The CDR3 protein is CASSLELQETQYF. In nucleotides, the CDR3 is TGCGCCAGCAGCTTAGAGTTGCAAGAGACCCAGTACTTC.

The chain couples TRBV10-3 to TRBJ2-3; tentatively, D is TRBD1 or TRBD2 (5 bases each). V dropped 8 bases and J dropped 4 bases, with 16 bases sitting between them. The CDR3 consists of 14 residues. Germline lookup yields CDR1 ENHRY and CDR2 SYGVKD. The CDR3 nucleotides read TGTGCCATCGCAGACAGCGGAAGCTCAGATACGCAGTATTTT. It is translated as CAIADSGSSDTQYF.

The chain couples TRBV20-1 to TRBJ1-1; D is uncertain. Per the germline V gene, CDR1 is DFQATT and CDR2 is SNEGSKA (reference sequence). V lost 0 bases and J 6 bases, leaving 5 bases between the germline ends. The CDR3 consists of 11 residues. The CDR3 loop reads CSARDAAEAFF. The CDR3 DNA reads TGCAGTGCTAGAGATGCGGCTGAAGCTTTCTTT.

The chain combines TRBV10-3 with TRBJ2-5, with 10 bases fitting TRBD1. Losses at the gene ends were 2 bases for V and 5 bases for J; bases not matched to a gene: 5. The CDR3 covers 15 residues. The germline V gene has CDR1 ENHRY and CDR2 SYGVKD. CDR3 nucleotide sequence: TGTGCCATCAGTGAGACGGACAGGGGGTATGAGACCCAGTACTTC. Translation gives CAISETDRGYETQYF.

This clonotype was found once. The chain combines TRBV7-9 with TRBJ2-5, with 10 bases matching TRBD2. The J call may be faulty, since TRBJ2-7 better matches the DNA end. The CDR3 sequence is 15 residues long. Germline assignment: CDR1 SEHNR and CDR2 FQNEAQ (reference sequence). The CDR3 sequence is CASSTLAGASYEQYF. The CDR3, as DNA: TGTGCCAGCAGCACCCTAGCGGGGGCCTCCTACGAGCAGTACTTC.

This chain's CDR3 is CASSFVSGSSYEQYF. CDR3 sequence (DNA): TGTGCCAGCAGCTTTGTCAGCGGGAGCTCCTACGAGCAGTACTTC. This rearrangement joins TRBV7-2 to TRBJ2-7, with 8 bases matching TRBD2. There are 15 residues in the CDR3. V lost 3 bases to trimming and J lost 0 bases; unmatched junction nucleotides: 4. The germline CDR1 and CDR2 sequences are SGHTA and FQGNSA.

The chain joins TRBV20-1 to TRBJ2-2, with 9 bases that match TRBD2. This CDR3 is 17 amino acids long. In germline, CDR1 is DFQATT, CDR2 SNEGSKA (reference sequence). V lost 0 bases and J lost 3; bases outside the gene matches: 8. This CDR3 reads CSARDLGSGGDTGELFF. The CDR3 nucleotides are TGCAGTGCTAGAGATCTGGGTAGCGGGGGAGACACCGGGGAGCTGTTTTTT.